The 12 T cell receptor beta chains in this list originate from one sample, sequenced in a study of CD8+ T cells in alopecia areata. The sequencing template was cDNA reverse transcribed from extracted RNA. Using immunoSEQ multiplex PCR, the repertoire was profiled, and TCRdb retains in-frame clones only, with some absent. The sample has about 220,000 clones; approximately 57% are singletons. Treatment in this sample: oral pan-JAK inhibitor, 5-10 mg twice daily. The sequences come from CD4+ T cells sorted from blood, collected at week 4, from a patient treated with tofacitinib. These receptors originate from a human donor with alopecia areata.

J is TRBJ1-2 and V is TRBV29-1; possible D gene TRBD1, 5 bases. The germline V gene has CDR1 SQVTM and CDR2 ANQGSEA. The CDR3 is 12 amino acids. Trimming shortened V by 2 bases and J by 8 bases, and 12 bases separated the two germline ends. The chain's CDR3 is CSVERAGQGYTF. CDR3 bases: TGCAGCGTTGAAAGGGCAGGGCAGGGCTACACCTTC.

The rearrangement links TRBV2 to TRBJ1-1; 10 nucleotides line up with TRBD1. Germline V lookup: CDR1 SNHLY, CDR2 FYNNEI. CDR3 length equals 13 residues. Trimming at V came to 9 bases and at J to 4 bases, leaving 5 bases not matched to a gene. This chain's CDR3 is CASTGTGVTEAFF. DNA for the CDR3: TGTGCCAGTACCGGGACAGGGGTCACTGAAGCTTTCTTT.

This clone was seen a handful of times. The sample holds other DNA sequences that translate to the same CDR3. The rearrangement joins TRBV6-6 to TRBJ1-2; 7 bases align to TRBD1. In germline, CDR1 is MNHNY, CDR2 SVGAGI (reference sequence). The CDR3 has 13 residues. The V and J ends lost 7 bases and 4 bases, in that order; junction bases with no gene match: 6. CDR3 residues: CASIGDRTYGYTF. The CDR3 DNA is TGTGCCAGCATAGGGGACAGAACCTATGGCTACACCTTC.

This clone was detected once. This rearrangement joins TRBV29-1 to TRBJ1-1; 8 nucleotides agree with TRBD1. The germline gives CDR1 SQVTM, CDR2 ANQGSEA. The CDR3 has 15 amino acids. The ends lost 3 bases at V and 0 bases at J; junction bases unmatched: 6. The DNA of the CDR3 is TGCAGCGTTGACCCCAAGGACAGGGTGAACACTGAAGCTTTCTTT. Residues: CSVDPKDRVNTEAFF. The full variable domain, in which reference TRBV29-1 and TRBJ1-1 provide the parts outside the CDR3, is SAVISQKPSRDICQRGTSLTIQCQVDSQVTMMFWYRQQPGQSLTLIATANQGSEATYESGFVIDKFPISRPNLTFSTLTVSNMSPEDSSIYLCSVDPKDRVNTEAFFGQGTRLTVV.

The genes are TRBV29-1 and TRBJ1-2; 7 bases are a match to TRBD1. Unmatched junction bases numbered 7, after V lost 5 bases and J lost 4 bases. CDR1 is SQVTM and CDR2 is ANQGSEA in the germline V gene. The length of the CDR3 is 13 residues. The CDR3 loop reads CSVSTTGSYGYTF. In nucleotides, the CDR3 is TGCAGCGTTTCAACGACAGGGAGCTATGGCTACACCTTC.

The CDR3 sequence: CASSHESGNQPQHF. In nucleotides, the CDR3 is TGCGCCAGCAGCCATGAGAGTGGGAATCAGCCCCAGCATTTT. The chain has TRBV4-1 and TRBJ1-5; no definite D call. V was shortened by 3 bases and J by 4 bases, with 10 bases between the two germline ends. The CDR3 consists of 14 residues. From germline, CDR1 is MGHRA and CDR2 YSYEKL.

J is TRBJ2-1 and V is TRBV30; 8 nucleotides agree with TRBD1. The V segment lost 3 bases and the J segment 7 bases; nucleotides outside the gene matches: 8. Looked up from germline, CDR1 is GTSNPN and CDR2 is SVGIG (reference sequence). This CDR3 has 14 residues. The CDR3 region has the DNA TGTGCCTGGAGAGGGGACAGGATTATTAATGAGCAGTTCTTC. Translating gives CAWRGDRIINEQFF.

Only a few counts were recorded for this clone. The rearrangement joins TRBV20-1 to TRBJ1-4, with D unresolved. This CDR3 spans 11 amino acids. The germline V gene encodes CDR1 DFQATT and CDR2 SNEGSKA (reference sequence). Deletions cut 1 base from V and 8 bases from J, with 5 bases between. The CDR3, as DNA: TGCAGTGCTAGAGTACAGGAAAAACTGTTTTTT. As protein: CSARVQEKLFF.

CDR3 region: CASSPPHGPGGYTF. CDR3 in DNA: TGCGCCAGCAGCCCCCCCCACGGTCCTGGTGGCTACACCTTC. J is TRBJ1-2 and V is TRBV5-1; D is uncertain. V lost 4 bases, J lost 7 bases, and 17 bases lay in between. The CDR3 consists of 14 residues. Germline CDR1 SGHRS, CDR2 YFSETQ.

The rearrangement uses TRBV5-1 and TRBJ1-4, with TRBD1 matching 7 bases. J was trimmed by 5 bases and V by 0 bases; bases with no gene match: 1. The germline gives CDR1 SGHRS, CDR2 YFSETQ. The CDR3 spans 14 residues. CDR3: CASSLEGGNEKLFF. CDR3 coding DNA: TGCGCCAGCAGCTTGGAAGGGGGCAATGAAAAACTGTTTTTT.

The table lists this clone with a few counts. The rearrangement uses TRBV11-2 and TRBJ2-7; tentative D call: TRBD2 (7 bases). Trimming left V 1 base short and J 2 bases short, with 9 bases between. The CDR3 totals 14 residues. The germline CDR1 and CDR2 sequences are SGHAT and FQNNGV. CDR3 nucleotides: TGTGCCAGCAGCTTAGGGGGGGGCCCCTACGAGCAGTACTTC. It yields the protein CASSLGGGPYEQYF.

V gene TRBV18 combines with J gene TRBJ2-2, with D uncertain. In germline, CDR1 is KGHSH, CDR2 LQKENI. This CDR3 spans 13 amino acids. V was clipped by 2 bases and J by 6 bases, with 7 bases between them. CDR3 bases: TGTGCCAGCTCACCATCACGGTCCGGGGAGCTGTTTTTT. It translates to CASSPSRSGELFF.